A single sample is the source of the 27 T cell receptor beta chains below, sequenced in a study of human T cells and chemical hapten exposure. Each CDR3 protein is one row after TCRdb ran MiXCR on the RACE reads. Of roughly 100,000 distinct CDR3 sequences listed, less than 45% were seen once; the top ten hold less than 3%. Time point indicated: patch test 3, about 24 weeks after DPC sensitization. Treatment indicated: therapeutic diphenylcyclopropenone sensitization with weekly scalp DPC. Sequenced material: whole blood, taken in connection with sensitization to the hapten diphenylcyclopropenone (DPC). The receptors were gathered from a man between 35 and 55 years old with alopecia areata. Some clones in this sample may be carry-over from other donors' samples.

This clonotype turned up a few times. This chain connects TRBV20-1 to TRBJ2-7; the D call may be TRBD1 or TRBD2 (5 bases each). Trimming took off 0 bases at V and 7 bases at J, with 16 bases between the two ends. This CDR3 has 14 amino acids. Germline V lookup: CDR1 DFQATT, CDR2 SNEGSKA (reference sequence). The CDR3 here is CSARDPAGRDEQYF. Written as DNA, the CDR3 is TGCAGTGCTAGAGATCCAGCAGGGAGAGATGAGCAGTACTTC.

This rearrangement joins TRBV7-2 to TRBJ2-5; the D is unclear. Trimming left V 2 bases short and J 1 base short, with 11 bases between. Germline values: CDR1 SGHTA, CDR2 FQGNSA. The CDR3 length is 15 residues. CDR3 residues: CASSLSPGPQETQYF. The CDR3 coding sequence is TGTGCCAGCAGCTTATCTCCGGGTCCCCAAGAGACCCAGTACTTC.

The rearrangement joins TRBV28 to TRBJ2-7; a possible D gene is TRBD2 (5 bases). Per the germline V gene, CDR1 is MDHEN and CDR2 is SYDVKM. Trimming left V 8 bases short and J 3 bases short, with 8 bases between. This CDR3 spans 11 amino acids. CDR3 coding DNA: TGTGCCAGCCGGGGAGACTACGAGCAGTACTTC. This gives the protein CASRGDYEQYF.

In this sample, this clonotype turned up a few times. The rearrangement uses TRBV20-1 and TRBJ1-2, with 9 bases lining up with TRBD1. J was trimmed by 8 bases and V by 1 base; bases with no gene match: 5. Germline V gene data show CDR1 as DFQATT and CDR2 as SNEGSKA (reference sequence). This CDR3 region has 13 residues. CDR3 protein: CSARATGGGGYTF. The CDR3 DNA follows: TGCAGTGCTAGAGCCACAGGGGGCGGAGGCTACACCTTC.

This clonotype was counted between two and nine times. The chain recombines TRBV5-5 with TRBJ2-6; D gene ambiguous. The CDR3 has 17 amino acids. In germline, CDR1 is SGHKS, CDR2 YYEKEE (reference sequence). The germline V and J ends were trimmed by 3 bases and 0 bases, with 13 bases remaining between them. This chain's CDR3 is CASSSGSTGSGANVLTF. The CDR3 coding sequence is TGTGCCAGCAGCTCGGGCTCAACGGGCTCTGGGGCCAACGTCCTGACTTTC.

The chain is built from TRBV29-1 and TRBJ2-1; 8 bases agree with TRBD2. The CDR3 spans 13 residues. Per germline, CDR1 SQVTM and CDR2 ANQGSEA. The junction had 6 bases not matched to a gene; V was cut back by 3 bases and J by 8 bases. CDR3 sequence: CSVEGTRSYEQFF. CDR3 sequence (DNA): TGCAGCGTTGAGGGGACTAGGTCTTATGAGCAGTTCTTC.

This clonotype was seen a few times. The chain carries TRBV3-1 and TRBJ2-1; 9 positions agree with TRBD2. Germline assignment: CDR1 LGHDT and CDR2 YNNKEL (reference sequence). After removal of 0 bases from V and 12 bases from J, the junction contained 9 bases not matched to a gene. This CDR3 is 15 amino acids long. The CDR3 is CASSQEAGGPRWQFF. The CDR3 DNA follows: TGTGCCAGCAGCCAAGAGGCGGGAGGGCCGAGGTGGCAGTTCTTC.

The CDR3 sequence: CASRPTGDANQPQHF. In DNA form, the CDR3 reads TGTGCCAGCAGACCCACAGGGGATGCCAATCAGCCCCAGCATTTT. This chain uses TRBV6-2 or TRBV6-3 with TRBJ1-5; 7 nucleotides line up with TRBD1. CDR3 length: 15 amino acids. CDR1 is MNHEY, CDR2 SVGEGT, per germline. V was clipped by 6 bases and J by 3 bases; unmatched bases: 8.

The J gene is TRBJ2-2, the V gene TRBV2; 13 nucleotides line up with TRBD2. Germline CDR1 reads SNHLY; CDR2 reads FYNNEI. CDR3 length: 15 amino acids. V was pared by 7 bases and J by 5 bases, with 4 bases of the junction left unmatched. Here the CDR3 reads CASKILAGGTGELFF. Here the CDR3 DNA reads TGTGCCAGCAAAATACTAGCGGGAGGGACCGGGGAGCTGTTTTTT.

The chain uses TRBV3-1 and TRBJ2-2; 11 bases match TRBD2. There are 18 residues in the CDR3. Germline CDR1 LGHDT, CDR2 YNNKEL (reference sequence). The junction had 7 bases not matched to a gene; V was cut back by 0 bases and J by 4 bases. CDR3: CASSQEGRLAGLTGELFF. The CDR3 DNA follows: TGTGCCAGCAGCCAAGAGGGGAGACTAGCGGGACTCACCGGGGAGCTGTTTTTT.

This chain joins TRBV7-2 and TRBJ2-2; the match to TRBD1 covers 7 bases. The CDR3 is 15 residues long. The trim removed 5 bases at V and 1 base at J, leaving 4 bases unmatched. Germline V gene sequence: CDR1 SGHTA, CDR2 FQGNSA. CDR3 sequence reads: CASSLWTGNTGELFF. CDR3 DNA sequence: TGTGCCAGCAGCCTGTGGACAGGGAACACCGGGGAGCTGTTTTTT.

This clonotype was recorded a few times. The chain recombines TRBV18 with TRBJ1-2, with no clear D. CDR1 and CDR2 from the germline V gene are KGHSH and LQKENI. CDR3 length equals 14 residues. V shed 0 bases and J shed 3 bases, with 8 bases lying between them. CDR3 nucleotide sequence: TGTGCCAGCTCACCACCGGTTTTGGACTATGGCTACACCTTC. This encodes CASSPPVLDYGYTF. Combining the CDR3 with reference TRBV18 and TRBJ1-2 gives the whole variable domain NAGVMQNPRHLVRRRGQEARLRCSPMKGHSHVYWYRQLPEEGLKFMVYLQKENIIDESGMPKERFSAEFPKEGPSILRIQQVVRGDSAAYFCASSPPVLDYGYTFGSGTRLTVV.

V gene TRBV18 combines with J gene TRBJ2-7; perhaps TRBD1 as D (6 bases). Germline CDR1 KGHSH, CDR2 LQKENI. The CDR3 is made up of 13 amino acids. The V gene lost 3 bases and the J gene lost 4 bases, with 10 bases spanning the gap. For the CDR3, the DNA is TGTGCCAGCTCACCGGGACAAGAGTACGAGCAGTACTTC. Translated: CASSPGQEYEQYF. The whole variable domain, filled in from reference TRBV18 and TRBJ2-7, reads NAGVMQNPRHLVRRRGQEARLRCSPMKGHSHVYWYRQLPEEGLKFMVYLQKENIIDESGMPKERFSAEFPKEGPSILRIQQVVRGDSAAYFCASSPGQEYEQYFGPGTRLTVT.

The chain couples TRBV29-1 to TRBJ1-2, with D tentatively TRBD1 (5 bases). This CDR3 is built from 12 residues. V lost 0 bases and J 9 bases, leaving 11 bases between the germline ends. Germline CDR1 SQVTM, CDR2 ANQGSEA. The CDR3 DNA follows: TGCAGCGTTGAAGAGACCCAGGGCCGCTACACCTTC. Translating gives CSVEETQGRYTF.

The CDR3 coding sequence is TGCAGTGCTAGGAAGCTAGCGGGAGTCTACGAGCAGTACTTC. Protein: CSARKLAGVYEQYF. The rearrangement uses TRBV20-1 and TRBJ2-7; TRBD2 agrees at 10 bases. The trim removed 3 bases at V and 3 bases at J, leaving 5 bases unmatched. Germline V gene sequence: CDR1 DFQATT, CDR2 SNEGSKA (reference sequence). The CDR3 spans 14 residues.

This clonotype showed up just a few times. This chain uses TRBV24-1 with TRBJ2-3, with no clear D. Deletions cut 9 bases from V and 1 base from J, with 10 bases between. Germline CDR1 KGHDR, CDR2 SFDVKD. This CDR3 spans 13 amino acids. In DNA form, the CDR3 reads TGTGCCACCCAGACCCGGGGCACAGATACGCAGTATTTT. Translating gives CATQTRGTDTQYF.

There are a few counts of this clonotype. The rearrangement uses TRBV4-2 and TRBJ1-6, with D maybe TRBD1 (6 bases). Germline V CDR1 and CDR2: LGHNA, YNFKEQ. V lost 0 bases and J lost 7, with 10 bases in between. There are 15 residues in the CDR3. The CDR3 DNA reads TGTGCCAGCAGCCAAGAGGGGGGCCTGAATTCACCCCTCCACTTT. Translating it yields CASSQEGGLNSPLHF.

The rearrangement uses TRBV20-1 and TRBJ1-1, with TRBD1 as a possible D gene (6 bases). The CDR3 is 11 amino acids. Per the germline V gene, CDR1 is DFQATT and CDR2 is SNEGSKA (reference sequence). V lost 4 bases, J lost 5 bases, and 8 bases lay in between. CDR3 nucleotides: TGCAGTGCTAAAGGGGGAACTGAAGCTTTCTTT. It translates to CSAKGGTEAFF.

This sequence joins TRBV21-1 and TRBJ2-1. TRBV21-1 is noted as a pseudogene. CDR3 size: 15 residues. Written as DNA, the CDR3 is TGTGCCAGCAGCAAATCCACACTAACTGGCTGGGAGCAGTTCTTC. Translating it yields CASSKSTLTGWEQFF.

This chain uses TRBV28 with TRBJ2-3, with 8 bases lining up with TRBD1. With 7 bases clipped from V and 2 bases from J, the junction kept 8 bases outside the gene matches. Germline V CDR1 and CDR2: MDHEN, SYDVKM. The CDR3 is made up of 15 amino acids. The CDR3 coding sequence is TGTGCCAGCATCCAGGGGGCTATGCCCACAGATACGCAGTATTTT. Translating gives CASIQGAMPTDTQYF.

A few counts support this clonotype. The chain joins TRBV7-2 to TRBJ1-2; tentative D call: TRBD1 (5 bases). Germline loops: CDR1 SGHTA, CDR2 FQGNSA. V was cut by 1 base and J by 3 bases, with 12 bases left in between. The CDR3 has 15 residues. Here the CDR3 reads CASSLVRAGYYGYTF. CDR3 nucleotides: TGTGCCAGCAGCTTAGTGAGGGCAGGGTACTATGGCTACACCTTC.

CDR3 DNA sequence: TGTGCCAGCAGCTTATCCGGATATCGAGAGACCCAGTACTTC. Translated, it gives CASSLSGYRETQYF. V usage is TRBV7-9 and J usage is TRBJ2-5, with D uncertain. Deletions cut 2 bases from V and 4 bases from J, with 11 bases between. Germline V lookup: CDR1 SEHNR, CDR2 FQNEAQ (reference sequence). The CDR3 contains 14 residues.

This clonotype was seen many times. CDR3 region: CASSPRLAGGHEQFF. DNA for the CDR3: TGTGCCAGCAGCCCCCGACTAGCGGGAGGCCATGAGCAGTTCTTC. The V call is TRBV4-2, the J call TRBJ2-1; 13 bases are shared with TRBD2. Germline values: CDR1 LGHNA, CDR2 YNFKEQ. This CDR3 is built from 15 residues. The ends lost 4 bases at V and 8 bases at J; junction bases unmatched: 5.

A few counts support this clonotype. The rearrangement joins TRBV13 to TRBJ2-1; a weak D match, TRBD2 (5 bases). The CDR3 length is 16 residues. V was shortened by 5 bases and J by 1 base, with 15 bases between the two germline ends. The germline CDR1 and CDR2 sequences are PRHDT and FYEKMQ (reference sequence). CDR3 residues: CASSQPRGVSYNEQFF. CDR3 nucleotide sequence: TGTGCCAGCAGCCAGCCCCGGGGAGTGTCCTACAATGAGCAGTTCTTC.

In its sample, this clonotype was seen a few times. J is TRBJ1-5 and V is TRBV7-9, with 10 bases lining up with TRBD1. V shed 1 base and J 3 bases; nucleotides not matched to a gene: 3. Per germline, CDR1 SEHNR and CDR2 FQNEAQ (reference sequence). The CDR3 extends over 16 amino acids. The CDR3 DNA follows: TGTGCCAGCAGCTTAGGGACAGGGGGTGACAATCAGCCCCAGCATTTT. The encoded protein is CASSLGTGGDNQPQHF.

CDR3 bases: TGTGCCAGCAGGAACCACAGGGATCGAGAGACCCAGTACTTC. It yields the protein CASRNHRDRETQYF. The chain uses TRBV6-5 and TRBJ2-5, with D possibly TRBD1 on 6 matching bases. From germline, CDR1 is MNHEY and CDR2 SVGAGI. This CDR3 contains 14 residues. With 6 bases removed from V and 4 bases from J, the gap between germline ends came to 15 bases.

This clonotype has more than one count but fewer than ten. The genes are TRBV5-1 and TRBJ2-7; 8 bases agree with TRBD1. The trim removed 1 base at V and 4 bases at J, leaving 10 bases unmatched. The germline gives CDR1 SGHRS, CDR2 YFSETQ. This CDR3 has 16 amino acids. The CDR3 loop reads CASSLLGQGDRYEQYF. CDR3 DNA: TGCGCCAGCAGCTTGCTAGGACAGGGCGATCGGTACGAGCAGTACTTC.